The rows below give T cell receptor beta chains drawn from one sample of a study of shared clonotypes between healthy human individuals. Using immunoSEQ multiplex PCR, the repertoire was profiled, and TCRdb retains in-frame clones only, with some absent. The sample includes 450,000 to 500,000 clones, roughly 85% of them seen just once. Sequenced: PBMCs. All receptors come from a woman between 40 and 55 years old in good health. Some clones in this sample may be carry-over from other donors' samples. Both conserved end residues are part of each CDR3. D genes are given only for firm matches. Clone size, where shown, is once, few, many, or a class for clones that have expanded.

d_call	j_call	v_call	cdr3_length	clone_size	cdr3_nt	cdr3_aa
NA	TRBJ2-7	TRBV10-3	11	NA	TGTGCCATCAGTGCTGACTACGAGCAGTACTTC	CAISADYEQYF
NA	TRBJ2-7	TRBV25-1	12	NA	TGTGCCAGCAGTGAAGACGTCGGGTGGGAGTACTTC	CASSEDVGWEYF
TRBD1	TRBJ2-1	TRBV5-4	16	NA	TGTGCCAGCAGCTTGCCGTTGGGACAGGGGAACAATGAGCAGTTCTTC	CASSLPLGQGNNEQFF
NA	TRBJ1-1	TRBV27	14	few	TGTGCCAGCAGTTTATCGCACGGATACACTAAAGCTTTCTTT	CASSLSHGYTKAFF
NA	TRBJ1-1	TRBV28	16	NA	TGTGCCAGCAGTGCCCGCCCCAGGGAACCGAACACTGAAGCTTTCTTT	CASSARPREPNTEAFF
TRBD2	TRBJ2-1	TRBV7-9	16	NA	TGTGCCAGCACCACAATAGCTAGCGGTAGCAGCAATGAGCAGTTCTTC	CASTTIASGSSNEQFF
NA	TRBJ1-1	TRBV6-1	13	NA	TGTGCCAGCAGCTTAGAGGGGAACACTGAAGCTTTCTTT	CASSLEGNTEAFF
TRBD2	TRBJ2-3	TRBV29-1	15	NA	TGCAGCGTTGAGAGGACTAGCGGGAGCCCAGATACGCAGTATTTT	CSVERTSGSPDTQYF
NA	TRBJ1-2	TRBV10-1	15	NA	TGCGCCAGCAGTGTTCCCCTGTCAGGGCGCTATGGCTACACCTTC	CASSVPLSGRYGYTF
NA	TRBJ2-2	TRBV30	15	NA	TGTGCCTGGAGTGTATACCCGACGGGCACCGGGGAGCTGTTTTTT	CAWSVYPTGTGELFF
NA	TRBJ1-2	TRBV5-4	16	NA	TGTGCCAGCAGCTTGGGATGGGCGTCGGGGGGCTATGGCTACACCTTC	CASSLGWASGGYGYTF
TRBD2	TRBJ2-1	TRBV13	18	NA	TGTGCCAGCAGCTTAGGTTGGGAGGGAGTGGGGAGCTACAATGAGCAGTTCTTC	CASSLGWEGVGSYNEQFF
TRBD1	TRBJ1-2	TRBV7-9	16	NA	TGTGCCAGCAGCCCGACTTCAGGGGGCGGGCTCGGTGGCTACACCTTC	CASSPTSGGGLGGYTF
NA	TRBJ1-1	TRBV2	13	NA	TGTGCCAGCTACAGTGTATTGAACACTGAAGCTTTCTTT	CASYSVLNTEAFF
NA	TRBJ2-5	TRBV6-6	15	NA	TGTGCCAGCAGCCACCATGGGGCGGGACAAGGGACCCAGTACTTC	CASSHHGAGQGTQYF
NA	TRBJ1-1	TRBV10-3	14	once	TGTGCCATCAGTGAGCCAAGTCGGACCTCTGAAGCTTTCTTT	CAISEPSRTSEAFF
TRBD2	TRBJ2-1	TRBV19	16	NA	TGTGCCAGTAGTATGGGAGGGGCGAGCTCCTACAATGAGCAGTTCTTC	CASSMGGASSYNEQFF
NA	TRBJ2-7	TRBV9	15	NA	TGTGCCAGCAGCGTAGAGGTGGCGGTCTCCTACGAGCAGTACTTC	CASSVEVAVSYEQYF
NA	TRBJ2-7	TRBV21-1	15	NA	TGTGCCCAGGGACTAGCGGGAGAGGTTACCTACGAGCAGTACTTC	CAQGLAGEVTYEQYF
TRBD1	TRBJ2-1	TRBV4-3	19	NA	TGCGCCAGCAGCCAAGCCCCCCCGACAGGGATGAGCTCCTACAATGAGCAGTTCTTC	CASSQAPPTGMSSYNEQFF
TRBD2	TRBJ2-1	TRBV9	19	few	TGTGCCAGCAGCCCCCGGTGGAGCGGGAGGGCCATGTCCTACAATGAGCAGTTCTTC	CASSPRWSGRAMSYNEQFF
NA	TRBJ1-4	TRBV7-2	14	NA	TGTGCCAGCAGCCCGGGGACTGCAAATGAAAAACTGTTTTTT	CASSPGTANEKLFF
TRBD2	TRBJ2-2	TRBV9	15	once	TGTGCCAGCAGCGCAAGCGGGAGTGGTACCGGGGAGCTGTTTTTT	CASSASGSGTGELFF
TRBD2	TRBJ2-7	TRBV4-3	15	NA	TGCGCCAGCAGCCAAGATTCAGCGGGAGGTGTCGAGCAGTACTTC	CASSQDSAGGVEQYF
NA	TRBJ2-6	TRBV7-6	15	NA	TGTGCCAGCAGCCCCGCCTTCTCCGGGGCCAACGTCCTGACTTTC	CASSPAFSGANVLTF
NA	TRBJ2-1	TRBV7-2	13	once	TGTGCCAGCAGCTTAGAGACTACCCGCAATTCGTTCTTC	CASSLETTRNSFF
NA	TRBJ2-5	TRBV18	12	NA	TGTGCCAGCACGGACCCCGCAGAGACCCAGTACTTC	CASTDPAETQYF
NA	TRBJ2-5	TRBV18	13	NA	TGTGCCAGCTCAGGGCAGGGCCAAGAGACCCAGTACTTC	CASSGQGQETQYF
TRBD2	TRBJ2-5	TRBV6-4	16	NA	TGTGCCAGCAGTGACTCGCCTAGCGGTTCGCGGGAGACCCAGTACTTC	CASSDSPSGSRETQYF
NA	TRBJ2-5	TRBV28	13	NA	TGTGCCAGCAGTGCCGGGTCCCAAGAGACCCAGTACTTC	CASSAGSQETQYF
NA	TRBJ1-5	TRBV19	13	NA	TGTGCCAGTAGTTCCAACAGGGATCAGCCCCAGCATTTT	CASSSNRDQPQHF
NA	TRBJ1-1	TRBV30	13	NA	TGTGCCTGGAATAGAGTAGCGAACACTGAAGCTTTCTTT	CAWNRVANTEAFF
TRBD1	TRBJ2-7	TRBV6-6	13	NA	TGTGCCAGCAGTTACTCGAGGGGGCCCGAGCAGTACTTC	CASSYSRGPEQYF
NA	TRBJ2-5	TRBV2	13	once	TGTGCCAGCAGTTGGGGGGTTCAAGAGACCCAGTACTTC	CASSWGVQETQYF
NA	TRBJ2-5	TRBV28	12	NA	TGTGCCAGCAGGCGGGGTGGGGAGACCCAGTACTTC	CASRRGGETQYF